The 32 T cell receptor beta chains presented below share a single source sample, sequenced in a study of Ad26.COV2.S vaccination and SARS-CoV-2 variants. Profiled with immunoSEQ multiplex PCR; TCRdb holds only in-frame clones, not every one. The table lists approximately 240,000 clones, roughly 88% of them singletons, with roughly 10% in the top ten. Treatment meaning: roughly 18 received Ad26.COV2.S at low or high dose, single or two shots; roughly 5 received placebo; per-sample allocation not given. The samples were gathered on day 63 after the first injection of vaccine or placebo. The sequences come from peripheral blood, collected in a trial of Ad26.COV2.S vaccine versus placebo. Receptors originate from a person between 18 and 59 years old who received the Ad26.COV2.S COVID-19 vaccine or a placebo.

This clone has only one observation. The chain is built from TRBV11-3 and TRBJ2-2; the D gene is possibly TRBD2 (5 bases). V shed 1 base and J shed 0 bases, with 15 bases lying between them. This CDR3 has 18 residues. Germline loops: CDR1 SGHNT, CDR2 YENEEA. The CDR3 loop is CASSLAPPAAANTGELFF. The CDR3, as DNA: TGTGCCAGCAGCTTAGCCCCCCCAGCGGCGGCGAACACCGGGGAGCTGTTTTTT.

The chain has TRBV25-1 and TRBJ2-2; maybe TRBD1 (6 bases). V lost 7 bases and J lost 6, with 12 bases in between. The CDR3 sequence is 13 residues long. CDR1 and CDR2 (germline): MGHDK, SYGVNS. In nucleotides, the CDR3 is TGTGCCAGCACCCAAGGGGGTGCCGGGGAGCTGTTTTTT. Amino acids: CASTQGGAGELFF.

This clone appeared a single time. The V call is TRBV10-3, the J call TRBJ2-3; 9 positions agree with TRBD2. There are 15 residues in the CDR3. After removal of 8 bases from V and 6 bases from J, the junction contained 12 bases not matched to a gene. Germline V lookup: CDR1 ENHRY, CDR2 SYGVKD. The CDR3 DNA follows: TGTGCCATCGGCTTCAGCGGGGGGTTTGGTGATACGCAGTATTTT. Its translation: CAIGFSGGFGDTQYF.

The chain combines TRBV30 with TRBJ2-7, with TRBD1 identical over 9 bases. This CDR3 contains 18 residues. Trimming removed 0 bases from V and 4 bases from J; junction bases left unmatched: 16. Germline V lookup: CDR1 GTSNPN, CDR2 SVGIG (reference sequence). The CDR3: CAWSVQPRTGGGSYEQYF. CDR3 sequence (DNA): TGTGCCTGGAGTGTACAGCCTCGAACAGGGGGCGGTTCGTACGAGCAGTACTTC. The full variable domain, in which reference TRBV30 and TRBJ2-7 provide the parts outside the CDR3, is SQTIHQWPATLVQPVGSPLSLECTVEGTSNPNLYWYRQAAGRGLQLLFYSVGIGQISSEVPQNLSASRPQDRQFILSSKKLLLSDSGFYLCAWSVQPRTGGGSYEQYFGPGTRLTVT.

This rearrangement joins TRBV19 to TRBJ1-1; D ambiguous. The germline V and J ends were trimmed by 1 base and 1 base, with 7 bases remaining between them. CDR1 is LNHDA and CDR2 is SQIVND in the germline V gene (reference sequence). This CDR3 is built from 14 residues. This CDR3 reads CASSIGIRNTEAFF. For the CDR3, the DNA is TGTGCCAGTAGTATAGGGATCAGGAACACTGAAGCTTTCTTT.

The chain links TRBV5-1 to TRBJ2-7; D remains ambiguous. The CDR3 is 13 amino acids. Deletions cut 0 bases from V and 6 bases from J, with 10 bases between. The V gene's germline CDR1 is SGHRS and CDR2 YFSETQ. The CDR3 nucleotides read TGCGCCAGCAGCTTGGGCCAGCCTACCGAGCAGTACTTC. Protein product: CASSLGQPTEQYF.

The V call is TRBV5-1, the J call TRBJ2-1; possibly TRBD1 for D (5 bases). Germline lookup yields CDR1 SGHRS and CDR2 YFSETQ. Trimming shortened V by 1 base and J by 7 bases, and 18 bases separated the two germline ends. This CDR3 has 16 residues. The CDR3 region is CASSLLRAGNSNEQFF. CDR3 sequence (DNA): TGCGCCAGCAGCTTGCTCCGGGCAGGGAATAGTAATGAGCAGTTCTTC. Complete variable domain (other parts from reference TRBV5-1 and TRBJ2-1): KAGVTQTPRYLIKTRGQQVTLSCSPISGHRSVSWYQQTPGQGLQFLFEYFSETQRNKGNFPGRFSGRQFSNSRSEMNVSTLELGDSALYLCASSLLRAGNSNEQFFGPGTRLTVL.

This clone was recorded only once. V usage is TRBV18 and J usage is TRBJ2-1, with 9 bases that match TRBD2. V lost 3 bases to trimming and J lost 3 bases; unmatched junction nucleotides: 6. This CDR3 has 16 amino acids. CDR1 and CDR2 (germline): KGHSH, LQKENI. CDR3 amino acids: CASSPGGLANYNEQFF. The CDR3 DNA sequence: TGTGCCAGCTCACCGGGGGGACTAGCTAACTACAATGAGCAGTTCTTC.

V and J are TRBV12-3 or TRBV12-4 and TRBJ2-1; D ambiguous. The CDR3 totals 11 residues. V was clipped by 5 bases and J by 7 bases, with 6 bases between them. CDR3 DNA sequence: TGTGCCAGCAGTAAAGTGAATGAGCAGTTCTTC. Translating it yields CASSKVNEQFF.

V gene TRBV5-1 combines with J gene TRBJ2-3; D could derive from TRBD1 or TRBD2 (6 bases each). In germline, CDR1 is SGHRS, CDR2 YFSETQ. V lost 9 bases to trimming and J lost 0 bases, with 17 bases between them. The CDR3 contains 15 residues. In DNA form, the CDR3 reads TGCGCCACCTCTGAGGGGGGCAGGAGCACAGATACGCAGTATTTT. This translates into CATSEGGRSTDTQYF.

The chain has TRBV19 and TRBJ2-3, with D possibly being TRBD1 (6 bases). The germline V gene has CDR1 LNHDA and CDR2 SQIVND (reference sequence). This CDR3 has 18 amino acids. Trimming pared 3 bases from V and 3 bases from J, leaving 22 bases between. This chain's CDR3 is CASSITYSGVRRTDTQYF. CDR3 DNA sequence: TGTGCCAGTAGTATCACCTACTCAGGGGTTCGAAGGACAGATACGCAGTATTTT.

The CDR3 nucleotides are TGTGCCAGCTCACCGATACCACAGACAGGGGCGGAGTTCGGAGCTTTCTTT. This codes for CASSPIPQTGAEFGAFF. The chain joins TRBV18 to TRBJ1-1, with 8 bases that match TRBD1. The CDR3 is made up of 17 amino acids. V trimming: 3 bases; J trimming: 10 bases; junction bases outside the gene matches: 19. Germline V gene lookup returns CDR1 KGHSH and CDR2 LQKENI.

As DNA, the CDR3 is TGTGCCAGCAGCAAGAGGGGGGAGATGGAACTGTTTTTT. This encodes CASSKRGEMELFF. The gene calls are TRBV7-2 and TRBJ1-4, with TRBD1 as a possible D gene (6 bases). V was shortened by 5 bases and J by 12 bases, with 16 bases between the two germline ends. Germline values: CDR1 SGHTA, CDR2 FQGNSA. The CDR3 is made up of 13 amino acids.

The genes are TRBV11-3 and TRBJ2-1; 14 bases are a match to TRBD2. Germline V gene sequence: CDR1 SGHNT, CDR2 YENEEA. With 1 base clipped from V and 4 bases from J, the junction kept 3 bases outside the gene matches. The CDR3 runs to 17 residues. The CDR3 sequence is CASSLGTSGGPYNEQFF. The CDR3 nucleotides are TGTGCCAGCAGCTTAGGGACTAGCGGGGGGCCTTACAATGAGCAGTTCTTC.

The chain joins TRBV19 to TRBJ2-1, with 8 bases that match TRBD2. With 5 bases clipped from V and 9 bases from J, the junction kept 15 bases outside the gene matches. The CDR3 sequence is 16 residues long. Germline CDR1 reads LNHDA; CDR2 reads SQIVND (reference sequence). The CDR3 DNA reads TGTGCCAGTAGTGATAGCCTCGGGAGGGCCGAAATTGAGCAGTTCTTC. Translated: CASSDSLGRAEIEQFF. Together with reference TRBV19 and TRBJ2-1, the CDR3 gives the full variable domain: DGGITQSPKYLFRKEGQNVTLSCEQNLNHDAMYWYRQDPGQGLRLIYYSQIVNDFQKGDIAEGYSVSREKKESFPLTVTSAQKNPTAFYLCASSDSLGRAEIEQFFGPGTRLTVL.

Notes on this clone: The sample contains more than one DNA sequence encoding this CDR3. This chain joins TRBV18 and TRBJ2-2; D is unclear. The V end was cut by 1 base, the J end by 5 bases, with 2 bases between. This CDR3 contains 12 residues. CDR1 and CDR2 from the germline V gene are KGHSH and LQKENI. CDR3 sequence: CASSPRTGELFF. The DNA of the CDR3 is TGTGCCAGCTCACCACGGACCGGGGAGCTGTTTTTT.

This clone was counted ten times or more. The chain couples TRBV7-2 to TRBJ2-7; D possibly corresponds to TRBD1 (6 bases). CDR1 and CDR2 (germline): SGHTA, FQGNSA. V lost 6 bases and J lost 7, with 16 bases in between. This CDR3 contains 13 residues. In DNA, the CDR3 is TGTGCCAGCAGACTGGGCTTGGGGACAGAGCAGTACTTC. This gives the protein CASRLGLGTEQYF.

The chain has TRBV6-2 or TRBV6-3 and TRBJ2-5; D possibly corresponds to TRBD1 (6 bases). With 0 bases removed from V and 2 bases from J, the gap between germline ends came to 7 bases. The CDR3 length is 14 residues. CDR1 MNHEY and CDR2 SVGEGT come from the germline V gene. CDR3 sequence reads: CASSYSDRQETQYF. The CDR3 DNA reads TGTGCCAGCAGTTACTCGGACAGACAAGAGACCCAGTACTTC.

This chain connects TRBV6-5 to TRBJ2-7; D might be TRBD1 or TRBD2, each matching 5 bases. The germline CDR1 and CDR2 sequences are MNHEY and SVGAGI. This CDR3 comprises 14 residues. The V end lost 4 bases, the J end lost 5 bases, and 15 bases lay between the germline ends. CDR3: CASSSRARGHEQYF. CDR3 nucleotide sequence: TGTGCCAGCAGTTCGAGGGCCCGGGGCCACGAGCAGTACTTC.

The CDR3 nucleotides are TGTGCCAGCAGTCGAGGGTGGGGGTTGGACACTGAAGCTTTCTTT. Its protein product is CASSRGWGLDTEAFF. The rearrangement uses TRBV7-9 and TRBJ1-1; D may be TRBD1 (5 bases). Germline lookup yields CDR1 SEHNR and CDR2 FQNEAQ (reference sequence). The CDR3 is 15 amino acids. The V end lost 6 bases, the J end lost 3 bases, and 17 bases lay between the germline ends.

This chain uses TRBV19 with TRBJ2-2, with 8 bases that match TRBD1. Germline V gene sequence: CDR1 LNHDA, CDR2 SQIVND (reference sequence). The CDR3 has 18 amino acids. V trimming: 6 bases; J trimming: 0 bases; junction bases outside the gene matches: 12. The CDR3 DNA reads as TGTGCCAGTAGAAGATCCGACAGGGGCCTCACGAACACCGGGGAGCTGTTTTTT. This translates into CASRRSDRGLTNTGELFF.

The CDR3 DNA reads TGTGCCAGCACCGGCCCGGGACAGGACTCTTACGAGCAGTACTTC. Encoded protein: CASTGPGQDSYEQYF. The chain links TRBV6-5 to TRBJ2-7; 8 bases align to TRBD1. The trim removed 7 bases at V and 4 bases at J, leaving 12 bases unmatched. The CDR3 contains 15 residues. CDR1 and CDR2 (germline): MNHEY, SVGAGI.

This clone occurred many times. The rearrangement links TRBV6-5 to TRBJ1-5, with 9 positions matching TRBD1. The length of the CDR3 is 15 residues. The V gene end was trimmed by 6 bases and the J gene end by 4 bases; junction bases not matched to a gene: 7. Germline CDR1 is MNHEY and CDR2 is SVGAGI. CDR3 coding DNA: TGTGCCAGCAGGCGATCCGGGACAGGGAATCAGCCCCAGCATTTT. Protein sequence: CASRRSGTGNQPQHF.

The chain combines TRBV6-2 or TRBV6-3 with TRBJ1-5, with TRBD1 identical over 8 bases. The CDR3 runs 13 residues. The germline V gene has CDR1 MNHEY and CDR2 SVGEGT. V dropped 5 bases and J dropped 5; count of bases not matched to a gene: 2. In DNA, the CDR3 is TGTGCCAGCAGTCAACAGGGGGATCAGCCCCAGCATTTT. It codes for CASSQQGDQPQHF.

CDR3 protein: CASRKGPEINEKLFF. For the CDR3, the DNA is TGTGCCAGCAGAAAAGGTCCCGAGATTAATGAAAAACTGTTTTTT. The V gene is TRBV6-5, the J gene TRBJ1-4; D uncertain. Germline values: CDR1 MNHEY, CDR2 SVGAGI. This CDR3 has 15 residues. The ends were cut back, 6 bases at V and 4 bases at J, with 15 bases in the middle.

This clone occurred once. The gene calls are TRBV27 and TRBJ2-7; 11 bases match TRBD1. V trimming: 5 bases; J trimming: 3 bases; junction bases outside the gene matches: 6. The CDR3 runs 15 residues. Germline values: CDR1 MNHEY, CDR2 SMNVEV (reference sequence). The CDR3 DNA sequence: TGTGCCAGCAGTCTTGGGACAGGGGGATACTACGAGCAGTACTTC. Amino acid sequence: CASSLGTGGYYEQYF.

V gene TRBV11-2 combines with J gene TRBJ1-2; 7 nucleotides align to TRBD1. V trimming: 1 base; J trimming: 3 bases; junction bases outside the gene matches: 2. This CDR3 is 14 amino acids long. CDR1 and CDR2 (germline): SGHAT, FQNNGV. The CDR3 here is CASSLGDRDYGYTF. CDR3 DNA sequence: TGTGCCAGCAGCTTAGGGGACAGAGACTATGGCTACACCTTC.

The rearrangement uses TRBV24-1 and TRBJ2-5, with 8 nucleotides matching TRBD1. The length of the CDR3 is 13 residues. Germline trimming cut 7 bases from V and 5 bases from J; bases unmatched to any gene: 5. Germline lookup yields CDR1 KGHDR and CDR2 SFDVKD. The CDR3 DNA reads as TGTGCCACCAGGAGGACAGGGCAGGAGACCCAGTACTTC. It encodes CATRRTGQETQYF.

V usage is TRBV7-9 and J usage is TRBJ2-3, with 9 bases fitting TRBD1. J was trimmed by 2 bases and V by 5 bases; bases with no gene match: 8. Germline CDR1 reads SEHNR; CDR2 reads FQNEAQ (reference sequence). The CDR3 has 16 amino acids. CDR3 coding DNA: TGTGCCAGCAGCGCCCGGACAGGGGCGTACACAGATACGCAGTATTTT. It is translated as CASSARTGAYTDTQYF.

This chain joins TRBV12-5 and TRBJ2-3, with a possible D match to TRBD2 (6 bases). Trimming shortened V by 5 bases and J by 1 base, and 10 bases separated the two germline ends. This CDR3 contains 14 residues. Germline V gives CDR1 LGHNT, CDR2 FRNRAP. This CDR3 reads CASGGDFRTDTQYF. CDR3 in DNA: TGTGCTAGTGGTGGGGACTTTCGCACAGATACGCAGTATTTT.

The CDR3 DNA follows: TGCGCCAGCAGCCACCCCGGACAGGGGATGAACACTGAAGCTTTCTTT. This translates into CASSHPGQGMNTEAFF. The chain employs TRBV4-1 and TRBJ1-1, with TRBD1 matching over 9 bases. Germline CDR1 reads MGHRA; CDR2 reads YSYEKL. This CDR3 spans 16 amino acids. J was trimmed by 0 bases and V by 3 bases; bases with no gene match: 5.

This chain joins TRBV2 and TRBJ2-5; D not resolved. V lost 7 bases and J lost 1, with 13 bases in between. Germline loops: CDR1 SNHLY, CDR2 FYNNEI. The CDR3 is 14 residues long. The DNA of the CDR3 is TGTGCCAGCATTTTCGAAGAGGTCCAAGAGACCCAGTACTTC. This codes for CASIFEEVQETQYF.